This T cell receptor beta chain was recovered during a study of blood T cell repertoires in COVID-19. In the study overall: The United States, Italy and Spain supplied acute and convalescent COVID-19 samples. Sources were T cells, B-cell-depleted T cells, or PBMCs; the material itself was cDNA or gDNA.

In its sample, this clone was seen once. The V gene's germline CDR1 is MNHNY and CDR2 SVGAGI (reference sequence). V shed 5 bases and J shed 6 bases, with 11 bases lying between them. This CDR3 comprises 13 residues. In the study's own analysis: Reference gene primer amplification yielded estimated nucleated cell counts. TCRdb's table, derived via immunoSEQ multiplex PCR, lists solely in-frame clones and lacks some. The V and J calls and the clone size are those of that table, but D and trimming were determined from the DNA. The table includes about 120,000 clones, more than 65% detected once. The sequence derives from a man over 45 with acute or convalescent COVID-19. V gene TRBV6-6 combines with J gene TRBJ1-5; D gene unclear. The material sequenced was peripheral blood. DNA for the CDR3: TGTGCCAGCAGTACCAGACAAGGTCAGCCCCAGCATTTT. This encodes CASSTRQGQPQHF.